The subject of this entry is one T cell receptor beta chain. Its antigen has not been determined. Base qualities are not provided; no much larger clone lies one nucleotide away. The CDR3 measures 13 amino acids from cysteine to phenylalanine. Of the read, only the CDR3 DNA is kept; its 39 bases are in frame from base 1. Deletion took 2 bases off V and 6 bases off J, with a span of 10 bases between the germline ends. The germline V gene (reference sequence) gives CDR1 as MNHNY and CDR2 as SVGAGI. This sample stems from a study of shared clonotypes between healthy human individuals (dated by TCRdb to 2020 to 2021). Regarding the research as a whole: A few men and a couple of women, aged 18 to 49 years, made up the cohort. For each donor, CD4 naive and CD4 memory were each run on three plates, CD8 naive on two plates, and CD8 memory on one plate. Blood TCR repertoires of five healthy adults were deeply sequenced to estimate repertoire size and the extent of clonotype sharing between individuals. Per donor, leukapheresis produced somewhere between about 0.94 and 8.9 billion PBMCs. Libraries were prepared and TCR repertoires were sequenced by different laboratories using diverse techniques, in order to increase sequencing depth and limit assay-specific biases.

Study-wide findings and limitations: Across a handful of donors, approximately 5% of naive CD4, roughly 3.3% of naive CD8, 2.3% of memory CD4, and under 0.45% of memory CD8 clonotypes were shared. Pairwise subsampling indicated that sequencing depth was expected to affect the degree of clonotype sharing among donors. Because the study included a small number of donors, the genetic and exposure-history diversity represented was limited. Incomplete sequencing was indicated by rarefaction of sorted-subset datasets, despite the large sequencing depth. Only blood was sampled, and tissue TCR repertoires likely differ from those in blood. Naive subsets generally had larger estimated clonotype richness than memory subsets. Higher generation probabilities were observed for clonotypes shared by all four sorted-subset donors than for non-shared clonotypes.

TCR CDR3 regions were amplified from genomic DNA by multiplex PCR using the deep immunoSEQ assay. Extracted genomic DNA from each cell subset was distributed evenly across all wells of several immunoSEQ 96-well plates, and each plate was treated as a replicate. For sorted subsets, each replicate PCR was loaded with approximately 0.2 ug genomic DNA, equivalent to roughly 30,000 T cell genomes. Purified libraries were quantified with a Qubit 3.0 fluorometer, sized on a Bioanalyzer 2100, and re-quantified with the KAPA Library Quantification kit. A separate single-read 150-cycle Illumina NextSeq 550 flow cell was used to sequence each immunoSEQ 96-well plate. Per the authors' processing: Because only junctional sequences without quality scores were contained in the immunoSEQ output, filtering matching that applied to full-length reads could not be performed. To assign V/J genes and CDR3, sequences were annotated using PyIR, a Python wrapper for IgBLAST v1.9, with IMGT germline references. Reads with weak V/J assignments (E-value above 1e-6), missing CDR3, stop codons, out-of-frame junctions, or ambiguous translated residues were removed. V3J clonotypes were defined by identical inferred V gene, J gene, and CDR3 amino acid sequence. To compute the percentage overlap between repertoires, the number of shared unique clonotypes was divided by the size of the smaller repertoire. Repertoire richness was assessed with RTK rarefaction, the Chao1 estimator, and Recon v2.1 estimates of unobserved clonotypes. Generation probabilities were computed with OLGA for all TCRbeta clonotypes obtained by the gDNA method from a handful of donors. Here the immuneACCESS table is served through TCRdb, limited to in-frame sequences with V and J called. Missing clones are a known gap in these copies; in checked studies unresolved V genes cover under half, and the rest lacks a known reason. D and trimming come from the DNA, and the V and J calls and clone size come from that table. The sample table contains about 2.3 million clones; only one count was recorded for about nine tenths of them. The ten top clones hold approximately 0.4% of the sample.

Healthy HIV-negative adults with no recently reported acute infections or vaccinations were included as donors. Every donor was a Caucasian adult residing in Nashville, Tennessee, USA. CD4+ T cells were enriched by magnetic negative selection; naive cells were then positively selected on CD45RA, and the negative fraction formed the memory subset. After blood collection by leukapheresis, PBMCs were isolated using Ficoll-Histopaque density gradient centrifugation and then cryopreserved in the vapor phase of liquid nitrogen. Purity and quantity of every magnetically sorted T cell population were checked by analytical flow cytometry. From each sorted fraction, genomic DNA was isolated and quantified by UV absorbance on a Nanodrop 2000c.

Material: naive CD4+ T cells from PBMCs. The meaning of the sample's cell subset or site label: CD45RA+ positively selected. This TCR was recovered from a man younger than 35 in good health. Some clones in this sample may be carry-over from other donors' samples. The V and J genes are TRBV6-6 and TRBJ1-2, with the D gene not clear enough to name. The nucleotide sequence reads TGTGCCAGCAGTTACCGGTTGAAGGATGGCTACACCTTC. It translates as CASSYRLKDGYTF.